These 22 T cell receptor beta chains were all obtained from the same sample, sequenced in a study of CD4 T cells in relation to SARS-CoV-2 and coronaviruses. Unexposed donor CD4+ T cells date from 2011-2018, before the COVID-19 pandemic. Isolation of CD4+ T cells took place after approximately eleven days in culture. These TCRs' antigens remain unknown. TCRdb's copy holds only in-frame clones and misses some; the assay was immunoSEQ multiplex PCR. This table has around 20,000 clones, approximately 77% appearing once. Sequencing was carried out using CD4+ T cells from PBMCs, cultured in vitro. Receptors were obtained from a human donor in good health.

This chain connects TRBV7-8 to TRBJ1-2; 8 nucleotides agree with TRBD1. V shed 1 base, J shed 4 bases, and the junction held 5 bases outside the gene matches. The CDR3 length is 15 residues. From germline, CDR1 is SGHVS and CDR2 FQNEAQ. CDR3 in amino acids: CASSLGQGAGYGYTF. CDR3 coding DNA: TGTGCCAGCAGCTTAGGGCAGGGGGCAGGCTATGGCTACACCTTC.

The chain joins TRBV2 to TRBJ2-5; D possibly corresponds to TRBD1 (5 bases). This CDR3 is built from 13 residues. Trimming left V 4 bases short and J 3 bases short, with 9 bases between. Germline assignment: CDR1 SNHLY and CDR2 FYNNEI. The CDR3 sequence: CASSVLREETQYF. CDR3 bases: TGTGCCAGCAGTGTGCTCAGGGAAGAGACCCAGTACTTC.

The chain has TRBV11-2 and TRBJ2-1; TRBD1 agrees at 10 bases. Germline V gene sequence: CDR1 SGHAT, CDR2 FQNNGV. The V and J ends lost 2 bases and 7 bases, in that order; junction bases with no gene match: 5. This CDR3 is 15 amino acids long. The CDR3 spells CASSLNPGQGNEQFF. In DNA, the CDR3 is TGTGCCAGCAGCTTAAATCCGGGACAGGGGAATGAGCAGTTCTTC.

V and J are TRBV6-5 and TRBJ2-1; D is possibly TRBD1 or TRBD2 (5 bases each). Trimming took 3 bases from V and 14 from J, leaving 17 bases between them. The CDR3 consists of 13 residues. Germline CDR1 and CDR2: MNHEY and SVGAGI. As DNA, the CDR3 is TGTGCCAGCAGTTATGGGGCTAGGGGAGTCAAGTTCTTC. This encodes CASSYGARGVKFF.

This clone was counted only a few times. This rearrangement joins TRBV18 to TRBJ1-1; 9 nucleotides align to TRBD1. V lost 6 bases, J lost 4 bases, and 6 bases stayed unmatched. From germline, CDR1 is KGHSH and CDR2 LQKENI. The CDR3 sequence is 14 residues long. CDR3 DNA sequence: TGTGCCAGCTCCCTGGGACAGGGCGCCACTGAAGCTTTCTTT. Encoded protein: CASSLGQGATEAFF.

The chain combines TRBV4-1 with TRBJ2-1; TRBD2 aligns across 13 bases. From germline, CDR1 is MGHRA and CDR2 YSYEKL. The junction had 4 bases not matched to a gene; V was cut back by 8 bases and J by 6 bases. This CDR3 comprises 14 residues. In DNA form, the CDR3 reads TGCGCCAGCTCACTAGCGGGAGGGCCCAATGAGCAGTTCTTC. This gives the protein CASSLAGGPNEQFF.

The chain employs TRBV27 and TRBJ2-2; 12 bases match TRBD2. The CDR3 spans 18 residues. V was clipped by 4 bases and J by 3 bases; unmatched bases: 9. Germline CDR1 MNHEY, CDR2 SMNVEV (reference sequence). The CDR3 DNA sequence: TGTGCCAGCAGTTCTCGGAGACTAGCGGGAGCCTACACCGGGGAGCTGTTTTTT. This encodes CASSSRRLAGAYTGELFF.

This clone showed up just once. The V gene is TRBV27, the J gene TRBJ2-1; D is uncertain. Trimming left V 6 bases short and J 9 bases short, with 9 bases between. The germline gives CDR1 MNHEY, CDR2 SMNVEV (reference sequence). The CDR3 is 11 amino acids. In DNA, the CDR3 is TGTGCCAGCAGGTGGAGACTTGAGCAGTTCTTC. This translates into CASRWRLEQFF.

This chain uses TRBV18 with TRBJ1-5, with D maybe TRBD1 (5 bases). Trimming took 2 bases from V and 5 from J, leaving 10 bases between them. There are 14 residues in the CDR3. Per the germline V gene, CDR1 is KGHSH and CDR2 is LQKENI. The CDR3 DNA follows: TGTGCCAGCTCACCAGGATGGGGGGATCAGCCCCAGCATTTT. Amino acids: CASSPGWGDQPQHF.

The chain couples TRBV12-3 or TRBV12-4 to TRBJ2-3; perhaps TRBD1 as D (5 bases). The length of the CDR3 is 13 residues. Trimming removed 3 bases at V and 2 bases at J, with 6 bases between. The CDR3 spells CASSFGATDTQYF. CDR3 in DNA: TGTGCCAGCAGTTTTGGGGCCACAGATACGCAGTATTTT.

This chain joins TRBV24-1 and TRBJ2-2; 8 nucleotides line up with TRBD1. This CDR3 comprises 17 residues. Per the germline V gene, CDR1 is KGHDR and CDR2 is SFDVKD. The V and J ends lost 0 bases and 6 bases, in that order; junction bases with no gene match: 8. CDR3: CATSDLQMDRVAGELFF. The CDR3 nucleotides are TGTGCCACCAGTGATTTGCAAATGGACAGGGTGGCCGGGGAGCTGTTTTTT.

This clone was recorded only once. The V and J genes are TRBV6-1 and TRBJ1-5; perhaps TRBD1 as D (5 bases). The CDR3 totals 15 residues. Germline assignment: CDR1 MNHNS and CDR2 SASEGT. The germline V and J ends were trimmed by 1 base and 4 bases, with 11 bases remaining between them. Here the CDR3 DNA reads TGTGCCAGCAGTGAAGTTCCGGGGGGGAATCAGCCCCAGCATTTT. It is translated as CASSEVPGGNQPQHF.

This clone was counted once. The gene calls are TRBV30 and TRBJ2-3, with 10 bases identical to TRBD1. The CDR3 has 15 amino acids. Germline values: CDR1 GTSNPN, CDR2 SVGIG (reference sequence). Trimming cost V 0 bases and J 7 bases; bases outside gene matches: 7. CDR3 sequence: CAWSVTTGGKNTQYF. CDR3 nucleotide sequence: TGTGCCTGGAGTGTAACGACAGGGGGCAAAAATACGCAGTATTTT.

This clone was seen more than once but under ten times. The chain is built from TRBV19 and TRBJ1-2; D may be TRBD1 (5 bases). Germline lookup yields CDR1 LNHDA and CDR2 SQIVND (reference sequence). V lost 3 bases, J lost 9 bases, and 14 bases lay in between. This CDR3 contains 13 residues. The CDR3 coding sequence is TGTGCCAGTAGTATTTTCTCAGGGAATAGCTACACCTTC. Its protein product is CASSIFSGNSYTF.

The V and J genes are TRBV14 and TRBJ2-7, with a tentative D call TRBD2 (6 bases). Trimming shortened V by 0 bases and J by 3 bases, and 21 bases separated the two germline ends. CDR3 length equals 18 residues. Germline CDR1 is SGHDN and CDR2 is FVKESK. CDR3 sequence reads: CASSQDTLARTTFYEQYF. The DNA for the CDR3 is TGTGCCAGCAGCCAAGATACACTAGCTAGAACTACTTTCTACGAGCAGTACTTC.

The V and J genes are TRBV5-1 and TRBJ1-5; unclear D gene. Trimming removed 4 bases at V and 3 bases at J, with 14 bases between. This CDR3 has 15 amino acids. Per germline, CDR1 SGHRS and CDR2 YFSETQ. DNA of the CDR3: TGCGCCAGCAGCCCGGAGGCTGGGAACAATCAGCCCCAGCATTTT. Residues: CASSPEAGNNQPQHF. Full variable domain (outside the CDR3, taken from reference TRBV5-1 and TRBJ1-5): KAGVTQTPRYLIKTRGQQVTLSCSPISGHRSVSWYQQTPGQGLQFLFEYFSETQRNKGNFPGRFSGRQFSNSRSEMNVSTLELGDSALYLCASSPEAGNNQPQHFGDGTRLSIL.

CDR3 in amino acids: CASSLGSQETQYF. The CDR3 DNA is TGTGCCAGCAGCTTAGGCAGCCAAGAGACCCAGTACTTC. The gene calls are TRBV7-2 and TRBJ2-5; D is unclear. Germline V lookup: CDR1 SGHTA, CDR2 FQGNSA. V was shortened by 1 base and J by 1 base, with 4 bases between the two germline ends. This CDR3 contains 13 residues.

This clone was seen a handful of times. This chain joins TRBV19 and TRBJ1-5; no reliable D call. This CDR3 contains 13 residues. Between the trimmed V and J ends, which lost 1 base and 1 base, there was a span of 2 bases. The germline CDR1 and CDR2 sequences are LNHDA and SQIVND (reference sequence). The CDR3: CASSIASNQPQHF. CDR3 coding DNA: TGTGCCAGTAGTATAGCCAGCAATCAGCCCCAGCATTTT. Drawing the rest from reference TRBV19 and TRBJ1-5, the complete variable domain is DGGITQSPKYLFRKEGQNVTLSCEQNLNHDAMYWYRQDPGQGLRLIYYSQIVNDFQKGDIAEGYSVSREKKESFPLTVTSAQKNPTAFYLCASSIASNQPQHFGDGTRLSIL.

The genes are TRBV6-1 and TRBJ1-2; D unclear. V was pared by 3 bases and J by 6 bases, with 14 bases between. Per the germline V gene, CDR1 is MNHNS and CDR2 is SASEGT. CDR3 length equals 14 residues. CDR3 protein: CASSDMIGPHGYTF. The CDR3 region has the DNA TGTGCCAGCAGTGACATGATAGGGCCCCATGGCTACACCTTC.

The chain combines TRBV6-5 with TRBJ2-1, with 8 positions matching TRBD1. J lost 4 bases, V lost 8 bases, and 10 bases had no gene match. Germline CDR1 and CDR2: MNHEY and SVGAGI. The CDR3 length is 15 residues. CDR3 DNA sequence: TGTGCCAGCTCCGCTGGACAGGGATCTTACAATGAGCAGTTCTTC. This translates into CASSAGQGSYNEQFF.

CDR3 loop: CASSLVASTKNYGYTF. The CDR3 DNA follows: TGTGCCAGCAGCTTGGTGGCAAGCACAAAAAACTATGGCTACACCTTC. The chain is built from TRBV5-8 and TRBJ1-2; D unresolved. The V end lost 0 bases, the J end lost 2 bases, and 14 bases lay between the germline ends. There are 16 residues in the CDR3. Germline V lookup: CDR1 SGHTS, CDR2 YDEGEE.

The chain joins TRBV6-5 to TRBJ2-7; 9 nucleotides agree with TRBD2. The length of the CDR3 is 13 residues. The J segment lost 5 bases and the V segment lost 11 bases, leaving 10 bases of the junction unmatched. The V gene's germline CDR1 is MNHEY and CDR2 SVGAGI. DNA of the CDR3: TGTGCCGGGAGGCGGGAGGGTGCGGACGAGCAGTACTTC. Translating gives CAGRREGADEQYF.